This TCR beta chain originates from a study of patients and donors after allogeneic stem cell transplantation (TCRdb year 2020). The CDR3, from cysteine to phenylalanine, totals 17 residues. Kept here is only the CDR3 DNA, which spans 51 bases and is read in frame from base 1. V is cut back by 1 base and J by 3 bases, with 7 bases in the junction unmatched. For this clonotype: Its antigen target is currently unknown. Per-base qualities were not stored, and no clone one base away is much larger.

Receptor libraries were prepared by RT-PCR. The data were produced on a NextSeq 550. The public reads were reprocessed in TCRdb via fastp at Q25 and MiXCR, keeping in-frame beta chains. Rows are unified per CDR3 protein, each entry keeping the most common DNA and genes. Present in this sample are 920,000 or so distinct CDR3 sequences, 18% of which were seen just once. The biggest ten clones account for around 5.5% of the sample. Rearrangement joined TRBV12-3 or TRBV12-4 to TRBJ2-1, with TRBD1 matching 9 junction bases. Sequencing was done on a sample of blood, either unsorted or a sorted T cell fraction (not recorded which). The clonotype comes from a human donor who was either an allogeneic HSCT recipient or a stem cell or donor lymphocyte infusion donor (not recorded which). It is not recorded whose cells these are; they may come from a transplant donor. The DNA sequence reads TGTGCCAGCAGTTTAGGGGGACAGGGTCGGGGCTACAATGAGCAGTTCTTC. It specifies CASSLGGQGRGYNEQFF.